This T cell receptor (beta chain) was identified in a study of blood T cell repertoires in COVID-19. The wider study: From the United States, Italy and Spain came samples of acute and convalescent COVID-19. PBMCs, B-cell-depleted T cells, or T cells provided the cDNA or gDNA that made up the material.

Original processing methods: Amplification from reference gene primers served as the basis for estimated nucleated cell counts. Sequenced by immunoSEQ multiplex PCR; TCRdb stores in-frame clones only, minus some. V, J and clone size derive from that table, while D and trimming were established from the DNA sequence. The sample has roughly 57,000 clones, over 70% seen once. Germline CDR1 and CDR2: MNHEY and SMNVEV (reference sequence). The CDR3 extends over 12 amino acids. The V gene lost 6 bases and the J gene lost 13 bases, with 13 bases spanning the gap. The chain has TRBV27 and TRBJ1-6; D is unresolved. This sequence was found in a man in his fifties or sixties with acute or convalescent COVID-19. The sample comprised peripheral blood. The DNA of the CDR3 is TGTGCCAGCAGCCAACGGGGAGCGCCCCTCCACTTT. It encodes CASSQRGAPLHF.